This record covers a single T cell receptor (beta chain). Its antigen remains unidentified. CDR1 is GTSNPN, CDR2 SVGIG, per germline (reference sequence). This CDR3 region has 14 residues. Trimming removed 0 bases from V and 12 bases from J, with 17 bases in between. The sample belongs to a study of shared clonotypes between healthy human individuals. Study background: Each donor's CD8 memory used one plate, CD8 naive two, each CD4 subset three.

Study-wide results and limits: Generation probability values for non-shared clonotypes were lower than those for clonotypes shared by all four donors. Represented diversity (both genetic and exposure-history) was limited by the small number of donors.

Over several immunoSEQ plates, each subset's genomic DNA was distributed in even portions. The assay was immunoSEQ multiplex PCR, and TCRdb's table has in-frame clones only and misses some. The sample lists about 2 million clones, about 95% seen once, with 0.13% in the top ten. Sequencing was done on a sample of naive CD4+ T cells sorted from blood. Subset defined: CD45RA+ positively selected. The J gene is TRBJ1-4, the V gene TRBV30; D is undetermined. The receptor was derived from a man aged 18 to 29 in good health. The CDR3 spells CAWSVGITRPELFF. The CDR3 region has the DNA TGTGCCTGGAGTGTAGGGATCACGCGTCCAGAACTGTTTTTT. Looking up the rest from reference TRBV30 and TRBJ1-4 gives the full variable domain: SQTIHQWPATLVQPVGSPLSLECTVEGTSNPNLYWYRQAAGRGLQLLFYSVGIGQISSEVPQNLSASRPQDRQFILSSKKLLLSDSGFYLCAWSVGITRPELFFGSGTQLSVL.